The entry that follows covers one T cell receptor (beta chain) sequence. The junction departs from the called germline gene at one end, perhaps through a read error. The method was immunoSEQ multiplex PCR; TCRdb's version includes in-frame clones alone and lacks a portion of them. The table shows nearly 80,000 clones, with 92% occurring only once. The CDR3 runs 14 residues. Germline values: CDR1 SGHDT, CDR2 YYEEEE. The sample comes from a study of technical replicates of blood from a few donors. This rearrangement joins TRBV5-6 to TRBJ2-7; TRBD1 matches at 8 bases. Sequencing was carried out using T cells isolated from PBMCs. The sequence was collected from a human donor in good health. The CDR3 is CASSFPGGSNEQYF. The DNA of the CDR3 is TGTGCCAGCAGCTTTCCAGGGGGCTCCAACGAGCAGTACTTC. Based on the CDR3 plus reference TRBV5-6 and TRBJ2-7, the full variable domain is DAGVTQSPTHLIKTRGQQVTLRCSPKSGHDTVSWYQQALGQGPQFIFQYYEEEERQRGNFPDRFSGHQFPNYSSELNVNALLLGDSALYLCASSFPGGSNEQYFGPGTRLTVT.